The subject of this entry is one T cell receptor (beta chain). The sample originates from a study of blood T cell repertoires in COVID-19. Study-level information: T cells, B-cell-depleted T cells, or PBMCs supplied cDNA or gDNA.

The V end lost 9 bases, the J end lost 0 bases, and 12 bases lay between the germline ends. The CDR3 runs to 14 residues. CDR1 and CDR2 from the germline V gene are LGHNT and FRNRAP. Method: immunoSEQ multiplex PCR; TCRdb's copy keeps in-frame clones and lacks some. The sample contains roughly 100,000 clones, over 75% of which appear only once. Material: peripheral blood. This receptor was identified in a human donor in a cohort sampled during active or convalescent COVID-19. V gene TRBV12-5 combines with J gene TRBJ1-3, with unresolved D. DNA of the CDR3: TGTGCTAGCCAAGGGAGTTTCTCTGGAAACACCATATATTTT. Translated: CASQGSFSGNTIYF.